These T cell receptor beta chains were read from a single sample in a study of cytomegalovirus exposure and HLA in healthy donors. The assay was immunoSEQ multiplex PCR, and TCRdb's table has in-frame clones only and misses some. Of about 130,000 clones in the sample, under 85% were seen once. The sample was PBMCs. Receptors were obtained from a boy between 10 and 17 years old in good health and CMV-seronegative. CDR3s include the opening cysteine and the closing phenylalanine or tryptophan. A D gene is named only where the DNA matches it firmly. Size tells how often a clone was seen (once, few, many) or the class of an expanded clone, and some rows leave it out.

TRBV6-1	TRBJ2-7	-	-	CASRGGQSYEQYF	TGTGCCAGCAGAGGTGGACAATCCTACGAGCAGTACTTC
TRBV7-9	TRBJ1-4	-	-	CASSLAAGRGATNEKLFF	TGTGCCAGCAGCTTAGCGGCGGGAAGGGGCGCGACTAATGAAAAACTGTTTTTT
TRBV6-1	TRBJ2-5	-	TRBD1	CAVTTGTEETQYF	TGTGCCGTTACCACCGGGACAGAAGAGACCCAGTACTTC
TRBV7-3	TRBJ2-1	-	-	CASSPRAGSYNEQFF	TGTGCCAGCAGCCCCCGAGCGGGCTCCTACAATGAGCAGTTCTTC
TRBV29-1	TRBJ2-5	once	TRBD1	CSSQGKETQYF	TGCAGCTCACAGGGGAAAGAGACCCAGTACTTC
TRBV18	TRBJ2-7	-	-	CASSPKPLFPGIIYEQYF	TGTGCCAGCTCGCCCAAGCCACTTTTCCCGGGGATAATCTACGAGCAGTACTTC
TRBV4-3	TRBJ2-7	once	-	CASSQVQDYEQYF	TGCGCCAGCAGCCAGGTCCAGGACTACGAGCAGTACTTC
TRBV19	TRBJ1-5	-	-	CASSILQAQQPQHF	TGTGCCAGTAGTATATTGCAGGCACAGCAGCCCCAGCATTTT
TRBV14	TRBJ1-1	few	-	CASSQVPYTEAFF	TGTGCCAGCAGCCAAGTTCCCTACACTGAAGCTTTCTTT
TRBV19	TRBJ2-1	-	TRBD2	CASSQRTSGRSEQFF	TGTGCCAGTAGTCAACGGACTAGCGGGAGGTCTGAGCAGTTCTTC
TRBV27	TRBJ1-1	-	-	CASSLDSQGGTEAFF	TGTGCCAGCAGTTTGGATTCCCAGGGCGGCACTGAAGCTTTCTTT
TRBV5-1	TRBJ2-7	-	TRBD2	CASSPTGTSGNEQYF	TGCGCCAGCAGCCCCACCGGGACTAGCGGGAACGAGCAGTACTTC
TRBV6-5	TRBJ1-2	-	TRBD1	CASSYSNRGSYGYTF	TGTGCCAGCAGTTACTCGAACAGGGGTTCCTATGGCTACACCTTC
TRBV6-1	TRBJ1-5	-	TRBD1	CASSAQTGDQPQHF	TGTGCCAGCAGTGCCCAGACAGGGGACCAGCCCCAGCATTTT
TRBV5-1	TRBJ1-2	-	TRBD1	CASSTGTVPGYTF	TGCGCCAGCAGCACAGGGACAGTCCCTGGCTACACCTTC
TRBV6-4	TRBJ2-1	-	TRBD2	CASSPRLAGYNEQFF	TGTGCCAGCAGCCCACGACTAGCGGGGTACAATGAGCAGTTCTTC
TRBV13	TRBJ2-7	-	TRBD1	CASSARDRGTSPYF	TGTGCCAGCAGCGCCCGGGACAGGGGAACTAGTCCGTACTTC
TRBV7-8	TRBJ2-7	-	TRBD1	CASSPKQGVRRTYEQYF	TGTGCCAGCAGCCCGAAACAGGGGGTTCGAAGGACCTACGAGCAGTACTTC
TRBV9	TRBJ1-2	-	TRBD1	CASSLGQGVGGYPF	TGTGCCAGCAGCTTGGGACAGGGAGTAGGTGGCTACCCCTTC
TRBV6-1	TRBJ1-2	once	-	CASSLGTGLNYGYTF	TGTGCCAGCAGCTTAGGGACGGGACTTAACTATGGCTACACCTTC
TRBV6-1	TRBJ2-2	-	-	CASSEEGSGFANTGELFF	TGTGCCAGCAGTGAAGAGGGTAGCGGCTTCGCGAACACCGGGGAGCTGTTTTTT
TRBV5-1	TRBJ1-2	-	-	CASSLDSQPFNGYTF	TGCGCCAGCAGCTTGGATTCACAGCCTTTTAATGGCTACACCTTC
TRBV4-2	TRBJ2-1	-	-	CASSLPGGLEAFEQFF	TGTGCCAGCAGCCTACCTGGCGGGCTCGAGGCCTTTGAGCAGTTCTTC
TRBV9	TRBJ1-2	-	-	CASSVASGSRDGYTF	TGTGCCAGCAGCGTAGCTTCGGGTTCTCGGGATGGCTACACCTTC
TRBV4-2	TRBJ2-6	-	TRBD1	CASSAGQGASGANVLTF	TGTGCCAGCAGCGCGGGACAGGGGGCTTCTGGGGCCAACGTCCTGACTTTC
TRBV30	TRBJ1-1	-	-	CAWRYRWALEAFF	TGTGCCTGGAGGTATCGGTGGGCTCTTGAAGCTTTCTTT
TRBV2	TRBJ1-2	-	-	CAREGTASGGYTF	TGTGCCAGAGAGGGGACCGCTAGCGGTGGCTACACCTTC
TRBV7-2	TRBJ1-3	-	-	CASSGVRGIGNTIYF	TGTGCCAGCAGCGGGGTGCGGGGAATCGGCAACACCATATATTTT
TRBV19	TRBJ1-2	-	TRBD1	CASSAGTGWGYTF	TGTGCCAGTAGTGCCGGGACAGGGTGGGGCTACACCTTC
TRBV2	TRBJ2-5	-	-	CASSEGVGVWETQYF	TGTGCCAGCAGTGAAGGTGTGGGAGTATGGGAGACCCAGTACTTC
TRBV2	TRBJ2-3	-	-	CASSVMTGTDTQYF	TGTGCCAGCAGCGTCATGACAGGCACAGATACGCAGTATTTT